This T cell receptor (beta chain) is drawn from a study of T-cell reconstitution after alpha-beta-depleted transplantation in children. CDR1 and CDR2 from the germline V gene are SEHNR and FQNEAQ (reference sequence). V lost 1 base to trimming and J lost 1 base, with 16 bases between them. The CDR3 is made up of 17 amino acids. As it was prepared, the TCRbeta library received unique molecular identifiers. TCRdb re-called the PCR reads with MiXCR, one entry per CDR3 protein. Among approximately 340,000 distinct CDR3 sequences, around 10% were seen once, and the ten largest hold under 3%. The sequence was collected from a human donor who donated a stem cell graft to a child with acute lymphoblastic leukemia. V is TRBV7-9 and J is TRBJ2-5; D gene ambiguous. This specimen was PBMCs from the stem cell graft donor, taken from the stem cell graft. As DNA, the CDR3 is TGTGCCAGCAGCTTAGAGTTGGATTGGCGGCCCCAAGAGACCCAGTACTTC. It translates to CASSLELDWRPQETQYF.